Following are 9 T cell receptor beta chains from one sample sequenced in a study of sequential checkpoint blockade in melanoma. TCRdb keeps only in-frame clones here, not all; method: immunoSEQ multiplex PCR. The sample consists of over 15,000 clones, about four fifths of them appearing once. Indicated treatment: randomized to nivolumab then ipilimumab (arm A) or the reverse (arm B). Sequenced material: CD8+ T cells sorted from blood (inferred from file names), taken from a patient given nivolumab and ipilimumab in sequence. These TCRs come from a human donor with melanoma.

The sample holds one count of this clone. V gene TRBV5-6 combines with J gene TRBJ2-5, with a tentative D call TRBD2 (6 bases). The CDR3 is 16 amino acids. Trimming took off 4 bases at V and 3 bases at J, with 19 bases between the two ends. Germline V gives CDR1 SGHDT, CDR2 YYEEEE. The CDR3 loop reads CASSPRVTSGKETQYF. CDR3 coding DNA: TGTGCCAGCAGCCCAAGGGTGACTAGTGGAAAAGAGACCCAGTACTTC.

Only one count was recorded for this clone. J is TRBJ1-5 and V is TRBV4-1, with 12 bases aligning to TRBD1. V trimming: 3 bases; J trimming: 6 bases; junction bases outside the gene matches: 6. Germline lookup yields CDR1 MGHRA and CDR2 YSYEKL. The CDR3 sequence is 16 residues long. DNA for the CDR3: TGCGCCAGCAGCCACCCGTCGGGACAGGGGGCTCAGCCCCAGCATTTT. Protein sequence: CASSHPSGQGAQPQHF.

This chain uses TRBV27 with TRBJ1-5; D is perhaps TRBD1 (5 bases). In germline, CDR1 is MNHEY, CDR2 SMNVEV (reference sequence). Trimming cost V 1 base and J 6 bases, with 13 bases left between them. This CDR3 is 15 amino acids long. CDR3 sequence reads: CASSLFFRAAQPQHF. DNA for the CDR3: TGTGCCAGCAGTTTATTTTTCAGGGCCGCTCAGCCCCAGCATTTT.

The chain carries TRBV19 and TRBJ1-1; weak D call: TRBD1 (5 bases). The CDR3 loop spans 12 amino acids. Germline-derived CDR1 and CDR2 are LNHDA and SQIVND (reference sequence). V shed 8 bases and J shed 5 bases, with 12 bases lying between them. DNA for the CDR3: TGTGCCAGTCGAATAGGGGAGACTGAAGCTTTCTTT. Its protein product is CASRIGETEAFF.

The chain has TRBV7-9 and TRBJ2-5; 7 bases match TRBD2. The CDR3 contains 14 residues. Germline CDR1 SEHNR, CDR2 FQNEAQ (reference sequence). V was pared by 6 bases and J by 2 bases, with 6 bases of the junction left unmatched. The CDR3 coding sequence is TGTGCCAGCAGTGAACCAGCGGGGCAAGAGACCCAGTACTTC. This encodes CASSEPAGQETQYF. The full variable domain, in which reference TRBV7-9 and TRBJ2-5 provide the parts outside the CDR3, is DTGVSQNPRHKITKRGQNVTFRCDPISEHNRLYWYRQTLGQGPEFLTYFQNEAQLEKSRLLSDRFSAERPKGSFSTLEIQRTEQGDSAMYLCASSEPAGQETQYFGPGTRLLVL.

This clone was seen a single time. This chain uses TRBV6-6 with TRBJ2-7; 14 bases are a match to TRBD2. This CDR3 is 16 amino acids long. J gave up 8 bases and V 5 bases, and 11 bases lay outside the gene matches. CDR1 is MNHNY and CDR2 is SVGAGI in the germline V gene (reference sequence). CDR3 DNA sequence: TGTGCCAGCAGTCTGGGACTAGCGGGGGACAGGGGACAGCAGTACTTC. This encodes CASSLGLAGDRGQQYF.

This clone showed up just once. The V call is TRBV23-1, the J call TRBJ1-5; possible D gene TRBD1, 6 bases. TRBV23-1 is an open reading frame, and its role is uncertain. This CDR3 comprises 19 residues. Between the trimmed V and J ends, which lost 0 bases and 2 bases, there was a span of 20 bases. The CDR3 region has the DNA TGCGCCAGCAGTCAATCCGCCGACAGGCCCTATAGGGGCAATCAGCCCCAGCATTTT. Translation: CASSQSADRPYRGNQPQHF.

The chain combines TRBV5-1 with TRBJ1-2; D is possibly TRBD1 (5 bases). Trimming removed 1 base from V and 4 bases from J, with 14 bases in between. The CDR3 extends over 15 amino acids. Germline values: CDR1 SGHRS, CDR2 YFSETQ. This CDR3 is CASSLIRGYGYGYTF. DNA of the CDR3: TGCGCCAGCAGCTTGATTCGGGGGTATGGCTATGGCTACACCTTC.

The genes are TRBV29-1 and TRBJ2-7; D is uncertain. Trimming removed 2 bases from V and 6 bases from J, with 11 bases in between. From germline, CDR1 is SQVTM and CDR2 ANQGSEA. The CDR3 loop spans 12 amino acids. CDR3 amino acids: CSVEQAPGEQYF. For the CDR3, the DNA is TGCAGCGTTGAACAGGCCCCCGGCGAGCAGTACTTC.